This record looks at one TCR beta chain sequence and its context. Its matching antigen is unknown. The data are from a study of T cell responses to AZD1222 COVID-19 vaccine. This CDR3 has 16 amino acids. Germline CDR1 and CDR2: SEHNR and FQNEAQ (reference sequence). V lost 3 bases to trimming and J lost 0 bases, with 12 bases between them. Overall study results and limits: In a largely white British group with more females than males, clonal diversity was possibly underestimated. Sampling that yielded the repertoires occurred only after the peak T cell response. CD4 TCRs covered the whole spike, strongest at regions 160-218 and 743-854.

Clones were sequenced by immunoSEQ multiplex PCR, and TCRdb holds only the in-frame ones, with some missing. The top ten clones hold less than 1.5% of a sample with 150,000 to 200,000 clones, roughly 90% of them seen once. The receptor was derived from an adult who received the AZD1222 COVID-19 vaccine. The sample in question was peripheral blood, obtained 28 days after the second AZD1222 dose. V gene TRBV7-9 combines with J gene TRBJ2-1; D ambiguous. CDR3 protein: CASSLLGYGSYNEQFF. In nucleotides, the CDR3 is TGTGCCAGCAGCTTGTTGGGGTACGGCTCCTACAATGAGCAGTTCTTC.